These 21 T cell receptor beta chains share one sample of origin, sequenced in a study of blood T cell repertoires in COVID-19. TCRdb keeps only in-frame clones here, not all; method: immunoSEQ multiplex PCR. The sample includes about 140,000 clones, approximately 90% of them seen just once. The sample taken for sequencing was peripheral blood. All receptors come from a woman aged 80 or older with acute or convalescent COVID-19.

V and J are TRBV6-4 and TRBJ2-4; 9 positions match TRBD1. The CDR3 is 15 amino acids. Germline CDR1 reads MRHNA; CDR2 reads SNTAGT. The J segment lost 6 bases and the V segment lost 5 bases, leaving 8 bases of the junction unmatched. Here the CDR3 reads CASSPTGGRGNIQYF. CDR3 nucleotides: TGTGCCAGCAGTCCTACAGGGGGCCGCGGAAACATTCAGTACTTC.

The CDR3 loop reads CSVDRRGQGTSYEQYF. DNA for the CDR3: TGCAGCGTTGATAGGAGAGGGCAGGGGACCTCCTACGAGCAGTACTTC. This chain joins TRBV29-1 and TRBJ2-7; possible D gene TRBD1, 6 bases. V was pared by 3 bases and J by 0 bases, with 18 bases between. This CDR3 has 16 amino acids. Germline V lookup: CDR1 SQVTM, CDR2 ANQGSEA.

The gene calls are TRBV11-2 and TRBJ1-1; no firm D call. Looked up from germline, CDR1 is SGHAT and CDR2 is FQNNGV. This CDR3 has 14 amino acids. Trimming shortened V by 5 bases and J by 1 base, and 11 bases separated the two germline ends. The CDR3 region has the DNA TGTGCCAGCAGCGGCCAAGCAGGGAACACTGAAGCTTTCTTT. This gives the protein CASSGQAGNTEAFF.

This chain joins TRBV18 and TRBJ2-2; 10 bases line up with TRBD2. This CDR3 has 14 amino acids. The J segment lost 5 bases and the V segment lost 4 bases, leaving 1 base of the junction unmatched. CDR1 and CDR2 (germline): KGHSH, LQKENI. CDR3: CASSQTSGTGELFF. CDR3 nucleotides: TGTGCCAGCTCACAGACTAGCGGGACCGGGGAGCTGTTTTTT.

The V call is TRBV30, the J call TRBJ1-2, with a weak D call TRBD1 (6 bases). The CDR3 covers 15 residues. Trimming removed 3 bases from V and 6 bases from J, with 20 bases in between. Germline loops: CDR1 GTSNPN, CDR2 SVGIG (reference sequence). The CDR3 DNA reads as TGTGCCTGGAGCAGATTTCCGGGACAAGGCGATGGCTACACCTTC. As protein: CAWSRFPGQGDGYTF. The whole variable domain, remainder taken from reference TRBV30 and TRBJ1-2, is SQTIHQWPATLVQPVGSPLSLECTVEGTSNPNLYWYRQAAGRGLQLLFYSVGIGQISSEVPQNLSASRPQDRQFILSSKKLLLSDSGFYLCAWSRFPGQGDGYTFGSGTRLTVV.

The rearrangement joins TRBV9 to TRBJ2-1; 10 nucleotides align to TRBD2. The J segment lost 6 bases and the V segment lost 4 bases, leaving 7 bases of the junction unmatched. The CDR3 contains 15 residues. From germline, CDR1 is SGDLS and CDR2 YYNGEE. In DNA form, the CDR3 reads TGTGCCAGCAGCAGCCTTAGCGGGGGGCCCAATGAGCAGTTCTTC. Translating it yields CASSSLSGGPNEQFF. The variable domain in full, with the rest retrieved from reference TRBV9 and TRBJ2-1, is DSGVTQTPKHLITATGQRVTLRCSPRSGDLSVYWYQQSLDQGLQFLIQYYNGEERAKGNILERFSAQQFPDLHSELNLSSLELGDSALYFCASSSLSGGPNEQFFGPGTRLTVL.

The chain has TRBV4-3 and TRBJ2-1; 7 positions match TRBD2. The CDR3 covers 17 residues. Trimming took 3 bases from V and 5 from J; bases not matched to a gene: 13. CDR1 is LGHNA and CDR2 is YSLEER in the germline V gene. CDR3 DNA: TGCGCCAGCAGCCATGGACATGCGACTAGCAGAAACAATGAGCAGTTCTTC. It translates to CASSHGHATSRNNEQFF.

J is TRBJ2-7 and V is TRBV7-2; TRBD2 matches 13 bases. In germline, CDR1 is SGHTA, CDR2 FQGNSA. This CDR3 comprises 19 residues. J lost 1 base, V lost 5 bases, and 14 bases had no gene match. Written as DNA, the CDR3 is TGTGCCAGCAGCCTGGCCCGGACTAGCGGGGGCCAATATTCCTACGAGCAGTACTTC. It yields the protein CASSLARTSGGQYSYEQYF.

V gene TRBV30 combines with J gene TRBJ1-1; TRBD1 is a possible D gene (6 bases). Germline loops: CDR1 GTSNPN, CDR2 SVGIG (reference sequence). The CDR3 runs to 15 residues. V was clipped by 5 bases and J by 1 base, with 17 bases between them. CDR3 residues: CAWSSWGGKNTEAFF. CDR3 nucleotide sequence: TGTGCCTGGTCTTCCTGGGGGGGCAAGAACACTGAAGCTTTCTTT.

As to this clone: A junction boundary mismatches the germline segment, possibly from a read error. Written as DNA, the CDR3 is TGTGCCAGCACCCAACCGGGACTAATGAACACTGAAGCTTTCTTT. This sequence encodes CASTQPGLMNTEAFF. This sequence joins TRBV4-2 and TRBJ1-1, with D tentatively TRBD1 (5 bases). The germline V gene has CDR1 LGHNA and CDR2 YNFKEQ. The CDR3 has 15 amino acids.

This chain joins TRBV6-2 or TRBV6-3 and TRBJ2-3; D is uncertain. Germline values: CDR1 MNHEY, CDR2 SVGEGT. This CDR3 has 15 amino acids. The germline V and J ends were trimmed by 2 bases and 2 bases, with 11 bases remaining between them. The CDR3 sequence is CASSYDGAHTDTQYF. The CDR3 bases are TGTGCCAGCAGTTACGACGGAGCCCACACAGATACGCAGTATTTT.

CDR3 sequence: CASSYRGAQNTEAFF. CDR3 DNA: TGTGCCAGCAGTTACCGGGGGGCTCAGAACACTGAAGCTTTCTTT. The V gene is TRBV6-5, the J gene TRBJ1-1, with a weak D call TRBD1 (6 bases). The V end lost 2 bases, the J end lost 1 base, and 11 bases lay between the germline ends. The CDR3 spans 15 residues. In germline, CDR1 is MNHEY, CDR2 SVGAGI.

This chain links TRBV2 with TRBJ2-2; D might be TRBD1 (6 bases). V was clipped by 5 bases and J by 6 bases, with 10 bases between them. Germline loops: CDR1 SNHLY, CDR2 FYNNEI. CDR3 size: 13 residues. The CDR3 here is CASSITGSGELFF. CDR3 nucleotide sequence: TGTGCCAGCAGTATTACAGGGTCCGGGGAGCTGTTTTTT.

The chain employs TRBV5-5 and TRBJ2-5; D might be TRBD2 (5 bases). Trimming cost V 4 bases and J 5 bases, with 18 bases left between them. Germline CDR1 SGHKS, CDR2 YYEKEE (reference sequence). There are 15 residues in the CDR3. CDR3 coding DNA: TGTGCCAGCAGCCCAAGACCTCTCGGGGTCGAGACCCAGTACTTC. Its translation is CASSPRPLGVETQYF. Together with reference TRBV5-5 and TRBJ2-5, the CDR3 gives the full variable domain: DAGVTQSPTHLIKTRGQQVTLRCSPISGHKSVSWYQQVLGQGPQFIFQYYEKEERGRGNFPDRFSARQFPNYSSELNVNALLLGDSALYLCASSPRPLGVETQYFGPGTRLLVL.

For this clone: At one end, the junction sequence differs from germline, possibly due to a read error. This sequence joins TRBV5-4 and TRBJ1-2; 8 bases match TRBD1. The CDR3 sequence is 12 residues long. Germline CDR1 reads SGHNT; CDR2 reads YYREEE (reference sequence). CDR3 residues: CASSLDQGAFSF. The CDR3 region has the DNA TGTGCCAGCAGCTTGGACCAGGGGGCCTTCTCCTTC.

V is TRBV3-1 (or the pseudogene TRBV3-2) and J is TRBJ1-2, with 7 bases lining up with TRBD1. There are 12 residues in the CDR3. The V segment lost 5 bases and the J segment 5 bases; nucleotides outside the gene matches: 2. From germline, CDR1 is LGHDT and CDR2 YNNKEL (reference sequence). The CDR3 reads CASSNRGYGYTF. CDR3 nucleotides: TGTGCCAGCAGCAACAGGGGTTATGGCTACACCTTC.

The chain joins TRBV5-1 to TRBJ2-7; D is perhaps TRBD1 (5 bases). Per germline, CDR1 SGHRS and CDR2 YFSETQ. This CDR3 is built from 14 residues. The V gene lost 0 bases and the J gene lost 4 bases, with 11 bases spanning the gap. The CDR3 loop reads CASSLDARAYEQYF. CDR3 DNA: TGCGCCAGCAGCTTGGATGCCAGGGCGTACGAGCAGTACTTC.

V gene TRBV4-3 combines with J gene TRBJ2-4; D ambiguous. CDR3 length: 16 amino acids. The V end lost 0 bases, the J end lost 6 bases, and 15 bases lay between the germline ends. The germline V gene encodes CDR1 LGHNA and CDR2 YSLEER. CDR3 amino acids: CASSQDLGFRGNIQYF. The CDR3 DNA reads as TGCGCCAGCAGCCAAGATCTTGGGTTTAGAGGAAACATTCAGTACTTC.

The J gene is TRBJ2-3, the V gene TRBV15, with TRBD2 matching 8 bases. This CDR3 region has 14 residues. Germline loops: CDR1 LNHNV, CDR2 YYDKDF (reference sequence). V was clipped by 1 base and J by 6 bases; unmatched bases: 3. The chain's CDR3 is CATSRAGGADTQYF. The CDR3 bases are TGTGCCACCAGCAGAGCCGGGGGGGCGGATACGCAGTATTTT.

The J gene is TRBJ1-4, the V gene TRBV10-1; no clear D gene. With 7 bases removed from V and 4 bases from J, the gap between germline ends came to 19 bases. From germline, CDR1 is WNHNN and CDR2 SYGVQD (reference sequence). The CDR3 spans 16 residues. This chain's CDR3 is CASIPEGVAGNEKLFF. Written as DNA, the CDR3 is TGCGCCAGCATCCCGGAAGGCGTTGCGGGTAATGAAAAACTGTTTTTT.

The gene calls are TRBV6-1 and TRBJ2-2; D not certain. V lost 0 bases and J 4 bases, leaving 9 bases between the germline ends. Germline assignment: CDR1 MNHNS and CDR2 SASEGT. This CDR3 spans 15 amino acids. CDR3: CASSEALLSTGELFF. The CDR3 nucleotides read TGTGCCAGCAGTGAAGCCTTATTATCCACCGGGGAGCTGTTTTTT.